This T cell receptor (beta chain) was recorded in a study of blood T cell repertoires in COVID-19. Across the whole study: Acute and convalescent COVID-19 specimens originated in the United States, Italy and Spain.

Assay used: immunoSEQ multiplex PCR; TCRdb lists only in-frame clones, some missing. The profile shows 80,000 or so clones, 75% to 90% of them singletons. There are 14 residues in the CDR3. V gave up 0 bases and J gave up 4 bases, with 8 bases separating them. The germline CDR1 and CDR2 sequences are SGHKS and YYEKEE (reference sequence). The rearrangement links TRBV5-5 to TRBJ1-3, with D maybe TRBD1 (5 bases). The origin of this receptor is a human donor in a cohort sampled during active COVID-19. Sequenced material: peripheral blood. As DNA, the CDR3 is TGTGCCAGCAGCTTGGCAGGGATGGGAAACACCATATATTTT. Its translation: CASSLAGMGNTIYF.